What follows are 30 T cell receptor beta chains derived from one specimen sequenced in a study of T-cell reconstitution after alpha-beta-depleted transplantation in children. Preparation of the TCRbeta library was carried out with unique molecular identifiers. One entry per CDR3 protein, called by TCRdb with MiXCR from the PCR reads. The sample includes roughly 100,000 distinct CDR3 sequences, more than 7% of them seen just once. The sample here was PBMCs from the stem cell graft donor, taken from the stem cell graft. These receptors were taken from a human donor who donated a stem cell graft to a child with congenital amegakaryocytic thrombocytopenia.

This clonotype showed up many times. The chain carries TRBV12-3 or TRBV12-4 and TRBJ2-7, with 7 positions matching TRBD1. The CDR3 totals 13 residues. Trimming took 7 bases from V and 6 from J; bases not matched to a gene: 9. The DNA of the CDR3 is TGTGCCAGCACGGAGACAGGGTCTACCGAGCAGTACTTC. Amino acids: CASTETGSTEQYF.

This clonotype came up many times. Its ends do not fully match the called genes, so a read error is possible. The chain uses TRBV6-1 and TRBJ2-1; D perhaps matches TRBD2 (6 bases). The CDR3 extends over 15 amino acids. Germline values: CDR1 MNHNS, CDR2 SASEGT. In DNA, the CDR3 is TGTGCCAGCAATGAAGGGACTCCGGGATACAATGAGCAGTTCTTC. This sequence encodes CASNEGTPGYNEQFF.

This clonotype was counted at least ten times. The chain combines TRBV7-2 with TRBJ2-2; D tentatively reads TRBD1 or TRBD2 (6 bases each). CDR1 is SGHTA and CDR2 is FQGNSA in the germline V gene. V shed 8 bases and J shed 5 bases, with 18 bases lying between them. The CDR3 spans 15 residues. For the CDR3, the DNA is TGTGCCAGCCGACACGGGGGCAGACGGACCGGGGAGCTGTTTTTT. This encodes CASRHGGRRTGELFF. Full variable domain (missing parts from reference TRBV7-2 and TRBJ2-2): GAGVSQSPSNKVTEKGKDVELRCDPISGHTALYWYRQSLGQGLEFLIYFQGNSAPDKSGLPSDRFSAERTGGSVSTLTIQRTQQEDSAVYLCASRHGGRRTGELFFGEGSRLTVL.

The CDR3 loop reads CASSLRGSQETQYF. Here the CDR3 DNA reads TGTGCCAGCAGCTTAAGGGGCAGCCAAGAGACCCAGTACTTC. J is TRBJ2-5 and V is TRBV7-2; a possible D gene is TRBD1 (5 bases). The ends were cut back, 2 bases at V and 1 base at J, with 8 bases in the middle. The CDR3 contains 14 residues. Germline-derived CDR1 and CDR2 are SGHTA and FQGNSA.

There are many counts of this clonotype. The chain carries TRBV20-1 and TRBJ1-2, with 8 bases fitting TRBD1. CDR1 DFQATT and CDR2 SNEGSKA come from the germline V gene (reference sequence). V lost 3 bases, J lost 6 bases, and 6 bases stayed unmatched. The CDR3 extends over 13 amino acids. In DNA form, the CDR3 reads TGCAGTGCTAGCCCGGACAGGGTGGATGGCTACACCTTC. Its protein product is CSASPDRVDGYTF.

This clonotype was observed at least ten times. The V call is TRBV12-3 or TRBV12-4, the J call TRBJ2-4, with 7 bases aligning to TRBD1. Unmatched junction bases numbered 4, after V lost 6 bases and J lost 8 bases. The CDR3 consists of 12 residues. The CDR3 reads CASSTDRDIQYF. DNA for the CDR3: TGTGCCAGCAGCACAGACAGGGACATTCAGTACTTC.

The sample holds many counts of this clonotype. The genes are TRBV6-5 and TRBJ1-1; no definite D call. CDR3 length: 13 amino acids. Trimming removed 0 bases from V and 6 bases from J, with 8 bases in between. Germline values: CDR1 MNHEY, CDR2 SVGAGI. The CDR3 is CASSYSGFAEAFF. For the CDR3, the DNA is TGTGCCAGCAGTTACTCAGGGTTTGCTGAAGCTTTCTTT.

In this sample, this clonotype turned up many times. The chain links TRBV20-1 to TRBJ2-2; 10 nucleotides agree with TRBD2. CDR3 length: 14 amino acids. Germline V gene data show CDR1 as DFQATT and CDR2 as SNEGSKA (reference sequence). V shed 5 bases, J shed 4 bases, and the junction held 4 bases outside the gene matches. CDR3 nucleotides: TGCAGTGCTGTTAGCGGGAGGAGCACCGGGGAGCTGTTTTTT. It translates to CSAVSGRSTGELFF.

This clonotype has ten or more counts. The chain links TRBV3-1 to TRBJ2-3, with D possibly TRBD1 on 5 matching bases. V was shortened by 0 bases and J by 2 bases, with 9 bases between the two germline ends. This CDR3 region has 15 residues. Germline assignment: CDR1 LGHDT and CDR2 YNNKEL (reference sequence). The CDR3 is CASSQEQALTDTQYF. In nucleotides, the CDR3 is TGTGCCAGCAGCCAAGAACAGGCGCTCACAGATACGCAGTATTTT.

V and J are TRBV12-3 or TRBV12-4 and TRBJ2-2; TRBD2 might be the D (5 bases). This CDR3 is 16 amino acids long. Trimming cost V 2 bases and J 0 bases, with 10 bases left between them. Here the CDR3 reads CASSLRSGSNTGELFF. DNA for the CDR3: TGTGCCAGCAGTTTAAGGAGCGGCTCGAACACCGGGGAGCTGTTTTTT.

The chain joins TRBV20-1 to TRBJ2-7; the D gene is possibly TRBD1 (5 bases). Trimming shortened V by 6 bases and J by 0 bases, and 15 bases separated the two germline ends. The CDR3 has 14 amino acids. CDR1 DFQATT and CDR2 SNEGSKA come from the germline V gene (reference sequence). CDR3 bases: TGCAGTGCCCACCATGGGGCAGCCTCCTACGAGCAGTACTTC. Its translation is CSAHHGAASYEQYF.

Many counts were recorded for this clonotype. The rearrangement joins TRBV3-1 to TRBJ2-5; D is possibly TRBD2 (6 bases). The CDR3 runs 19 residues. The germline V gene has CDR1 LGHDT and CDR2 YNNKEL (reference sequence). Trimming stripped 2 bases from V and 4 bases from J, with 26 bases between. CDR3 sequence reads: CASSQPSSGLRGTPETQYF. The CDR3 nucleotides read TGTGCCAGCAGCCAACCTTCGAGCGGGTTACGGGGGACCCCAGAGACCCAGTACTTC.

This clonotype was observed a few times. Here the CDR3 DNA reads TGTGCCAGCAGCCAAGTTTTATCACTCGCGGTGGTTTTCTTT. Protein sequence: CASSQVLSLAVVFF. The chain couples TRBV3-1 to TRBJ1-1, with unresolved D. Germline V gene lookup returns CDR1 LGHDT and CDR2 YNNKEL (reference sequence). The CDR3 loop spans 14 amino acids. V lost 1 base to trimming and J lost 13 bases, with 19 bases between them.

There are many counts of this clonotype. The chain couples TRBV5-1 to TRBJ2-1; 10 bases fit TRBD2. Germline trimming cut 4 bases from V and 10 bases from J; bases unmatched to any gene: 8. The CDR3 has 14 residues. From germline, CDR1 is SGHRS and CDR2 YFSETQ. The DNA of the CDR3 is TGCGCCAGCAGCCCCCCTAATAGCGGGAGGGAGCAGTTCTTC. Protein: CASSPPNSGREQFF.

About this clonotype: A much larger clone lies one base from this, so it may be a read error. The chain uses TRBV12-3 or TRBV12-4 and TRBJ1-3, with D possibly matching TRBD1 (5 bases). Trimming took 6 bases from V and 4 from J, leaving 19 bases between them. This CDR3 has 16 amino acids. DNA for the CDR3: TGTGCCAGCAGCCGAGATGCGGGACGCACCGGAAACACCATATATTTT. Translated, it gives CASSRDAGRTGNTIYF.

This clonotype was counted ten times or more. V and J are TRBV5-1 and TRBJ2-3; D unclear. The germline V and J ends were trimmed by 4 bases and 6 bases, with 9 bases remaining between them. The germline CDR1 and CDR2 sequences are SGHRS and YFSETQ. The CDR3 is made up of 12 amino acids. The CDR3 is CASSLEFDTQYF. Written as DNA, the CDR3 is TGCGCCAGCAGCCTGGAATTCGATACGCAGTATTTT. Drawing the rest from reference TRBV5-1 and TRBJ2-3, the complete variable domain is KAGVTQTPRYLIKTRGQQVTLSCSPISGHRSVSWYQQTPGQGLQFLFEYFSETQRNKGNFPGRFSGRQFSNSRSEMNVSTLELGDSALYLCASSLEFDTQYFGPGTRLTVL.

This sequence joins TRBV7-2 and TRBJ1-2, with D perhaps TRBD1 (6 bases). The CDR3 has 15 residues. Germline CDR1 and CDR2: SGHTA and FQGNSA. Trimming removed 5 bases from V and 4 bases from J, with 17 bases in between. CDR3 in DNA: TGTGCCAGCAGCCGACTTTCGACAGGAGTCTATGGCTACACCTTC. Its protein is CASSRLSTGVYGYTF.

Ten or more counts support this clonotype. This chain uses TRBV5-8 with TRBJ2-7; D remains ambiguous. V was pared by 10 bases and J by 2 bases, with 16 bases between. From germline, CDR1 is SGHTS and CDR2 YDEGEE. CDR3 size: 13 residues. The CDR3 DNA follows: TGTGCCTCTTTGTTGGGCGGAGCCTACGAGCAGTACTTC. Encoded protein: CASLLGGAYEQYF.

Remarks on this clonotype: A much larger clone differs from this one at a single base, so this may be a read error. In DNA, the CDR3 is TGTGCCAGCAGTCTGACAGCTCAAGAGACCCAGTACTTC. Amino acid sequence: CASSLTAQETQYF. The V and J genes are TRBV6-1 and TRBJ2-5; possibly TRBD1 for D (5 bases). V was clipped by 5 bases and J by 2 bases, with 9 bases between them. Germline V gene lookup returns CDR1 MNHNS and CDR2 SASEGT. The CDR3 length is 13 residues.

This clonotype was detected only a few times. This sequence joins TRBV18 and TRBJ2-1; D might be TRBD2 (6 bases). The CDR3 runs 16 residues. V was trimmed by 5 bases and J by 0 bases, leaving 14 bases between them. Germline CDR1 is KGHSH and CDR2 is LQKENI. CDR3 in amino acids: CASSGRLDSSYNEQFF. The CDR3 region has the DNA TGTGCCAGCTCAGGCCGACTAGACAGCTCCTACAATGAGCAGTTCTTC. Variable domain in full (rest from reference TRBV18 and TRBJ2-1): NAGVMQNPRHLVRRRGQEARLRCSPMKGHSHVYWYRQLPEEGLKFMVYLQKENIIDESGMPKERFSAEFPKEGPSILRIQQVVRGDSAAYFCASSGRLDSSYNEQFFGPGTRLTVL.

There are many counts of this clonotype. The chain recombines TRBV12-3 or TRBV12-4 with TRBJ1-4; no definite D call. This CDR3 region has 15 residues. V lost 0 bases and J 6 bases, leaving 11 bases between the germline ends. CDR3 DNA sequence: TGTGCCAGCAGTTTAGCGGATCCCGAGGATGAAAAACTGTTTTTT. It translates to CASSLADPEDEKLFF.

The CDR3 loop reads CATCPPAGTSSYNEQFF. DNA of the CDR3: TGTGCCACCTGCCCCCCTGCCGGGACCTCGTCCTACAATGAGCAGTTCTTC. The chain links TRBV3-1 to TRBJ2-1; tentatively, D is TRBD1 or TRBD2 (5 bases each). In germline, CDR1 is LGHDT, CDR2 YNNKEL (reference sequence). The CDR3 covers 17 residues. V lost 10 bases, J lost 1 base, and 23 bases lay in between.

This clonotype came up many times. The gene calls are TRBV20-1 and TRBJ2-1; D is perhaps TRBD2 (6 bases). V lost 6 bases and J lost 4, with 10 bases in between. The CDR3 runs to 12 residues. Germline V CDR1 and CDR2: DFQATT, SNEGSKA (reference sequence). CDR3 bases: TGCAGTGCCCCGGACTATTACAATGAGCAGTTCTTC. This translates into CSAPDYYNEQFF.

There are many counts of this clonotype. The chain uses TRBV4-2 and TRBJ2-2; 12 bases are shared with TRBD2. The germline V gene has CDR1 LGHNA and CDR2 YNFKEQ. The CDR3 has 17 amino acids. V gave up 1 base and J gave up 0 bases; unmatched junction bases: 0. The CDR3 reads CASSQASGGANTGELFF. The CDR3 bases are TGTGCCAGCAGCCAAGCTAGCGGGGGGGCGAACACCGGGGAGCTGTTTTTT.

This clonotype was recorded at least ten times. CDR3: CASSFGTSGPYEQYF. For the CDR3, the DNA is TGCGCCAGCAGCTTCGGGACTAGCGGTCCTTACGAGCAGTACTTC. The chain employs TRBV5-1 and TRBJ2-7, with 11 bases identical to TRBD2. The CDR3 totals 15 residues. Germline CDR1 reads SGHRS; CDR2 reads YFSETQ. Losses at the gene ends were 2 bases for V and 4 bases for J; bases not matched to a gene: 5.

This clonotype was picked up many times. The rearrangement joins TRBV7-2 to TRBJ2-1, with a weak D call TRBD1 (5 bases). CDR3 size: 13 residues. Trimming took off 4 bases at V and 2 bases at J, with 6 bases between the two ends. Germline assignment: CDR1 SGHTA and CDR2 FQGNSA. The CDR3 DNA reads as TGTGCCAGCAGCTCGGACACCTACAATGAGCAGTTCTTC. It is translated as CASSSDTYNEQFF.

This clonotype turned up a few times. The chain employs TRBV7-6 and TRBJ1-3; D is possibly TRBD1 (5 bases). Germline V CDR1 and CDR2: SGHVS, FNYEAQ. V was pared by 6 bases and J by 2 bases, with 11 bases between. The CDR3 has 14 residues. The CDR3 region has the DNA TGTGCCAGCAGTCCAGGGATCACTGGAAACACCATATATTTT. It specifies CASSPGITGNTIYF. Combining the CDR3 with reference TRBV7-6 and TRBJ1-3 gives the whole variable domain GAGVSQSPRYKVTKRGQDVALRCDPISGHVSLYWYRQALGQGPEFLTYFNYEAQQDKSGLPNDRFSAERPEGSISTLTIQRTEQRDSAMYRCASSPGITGNTIYFGEGSWLTVV.

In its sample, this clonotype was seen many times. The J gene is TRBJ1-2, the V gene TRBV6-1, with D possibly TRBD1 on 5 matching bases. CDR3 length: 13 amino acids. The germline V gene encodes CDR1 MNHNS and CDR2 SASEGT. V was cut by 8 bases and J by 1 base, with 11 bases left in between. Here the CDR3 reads CASYSTVNYGYTF. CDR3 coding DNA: TGTGCCAGCTACTCGACAGTTAACTATGGCTACACCTTC.

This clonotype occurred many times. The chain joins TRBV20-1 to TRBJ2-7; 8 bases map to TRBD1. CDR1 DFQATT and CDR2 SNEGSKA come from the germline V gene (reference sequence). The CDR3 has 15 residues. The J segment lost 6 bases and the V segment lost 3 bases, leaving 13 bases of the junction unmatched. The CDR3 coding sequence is TGCAGTGCTAGCAGGGAGGACAGGGTTTTGTCCGAGCAGTACTTC. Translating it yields CSASREDRVLSEQYF.

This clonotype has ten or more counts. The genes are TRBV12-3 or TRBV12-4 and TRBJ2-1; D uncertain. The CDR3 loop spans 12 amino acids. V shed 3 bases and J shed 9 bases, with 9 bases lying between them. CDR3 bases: TGTGCCAGCAGTTTTAGGGTACGTGAGCAGTTCTTC. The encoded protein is CASSFRVREQFF.